This TCR beta chain is drawn from a study of OX40 agonist ivuxolimab in advanced cancers. Study as a whole: The drug used for patients, ivuxolimab, was an agonistic anti-OX40 (CD134) antibody.

Blood draws occurred at baseline, cycle 4 day 1, and cycle 7 day 1. The table came from immunoSEQ multiplex PCR; TCRdb's copy has only in-frame clones and leaves some out. Of 84,000 or so clones listed, 75% to 95% are singletons. Germline V lookup: CDR1 MDHEN, CDR2 SYDVKM. The CDR3 covers 15 residues. V was trimmed by 4 bases and J by 0 bases, leaving 12 bases between them. The sample consisted of CD4+ or CD8+ T cells sorted from blood, taken in a trial of the OX40 agonist ivuxolimab. The chain links TRBV28 to TRBJ1-2; a weak D match, TRBD1 (6 bases). The TCR was taken from an adult with an advanced solid tumor such as melanoma, head and neck, liver or kidney cancer. The CDR3 nucleotides read TGTGCCAGCAGTTCCGGGACACTTCCTAACTATGGCTACACCTTC. Translated: CASSSGTLPNYGYTF.